These 21 T cell receptor beta chains were all obtained from the same sample, sequenced in a study of beta chain features in type 1 diabetes. Of the isolated RNA, all was reverse transcribed, and so the sequenced material was expressed TCRB transcripts. Libraries were prepared by immunoSEQ multiplex PCR; TCRdb keeps only in-frame clonotypes and omits some of them. The repertoire holds 600,000 to 650,000 clones, with roughly 15% as singletons. Input material: naive CD4+ T cells from blood. The receptors originated from a man between 18 and 35 years old in good health.

This clone was observed a few times. The V call is TRBV29-1, the J call TRBJ2-1; D gene uncertain. Between the trimmed V and J ends, which lost 5 bases and 6 bases, there was a span of 8 bases. The CDR3 contains 11 residues. The germline V gene has CDR1 SQVTM and CDR2 ANQGSEA. The chain's CDR3 is CSVRVVNEQFF. The CDR3 DNA follows: TGCAGCGTTCGGGTGGTCAATGAGCAGTTCTTC.

V gene TRBV13 combines with J gene TRBJ1-3; D not resolved. Germline CDR1 PRHDT, CDR2 FYEKMQ (reference sequence). Trimming shortened V by 1 base and J by 0 bases, and 13 bases separated the two germline ends. The CDR3 is 17 amino acids. The chain's CDR3 is CASSLVSRRSSGNTIYF. The DNA for the CDR3 is TGTGCCAGCAGCTTAGTGTCTAGGCGAAGCTCTGGAAACACCATATATTTT.

A few counts support this clone. This chain uses TRBV14 with TRBJ1-4; D is ambiguous. Per the germline V gene, CDR1 is SGHDN and CDR2 is FVKESK. V gave up 5 bases and J gave up 4 bases, with 11 bases separating them. The CDR3 spans 14 residues. The CDR3 loop is CASSSRKINEKLFF. The CDR3 coding sequence is TGTGCCAGCAGCTCACGGAAGATTAATGAAAAACTGTTTTTT. Together with reference TRBV14 and TRBJ1-4, the CDR3 gives the full variable domain: EAGVTQFPSHSVIEKGQTVTLRCDPISGHDNLYWYRRVMGKEIKFLLHFVKESKQDESGMPNNRFLAERTGGTYSTLKVQPAELEDSGVYFCASSSRKINEKLFFGSGTQLSVL.

This chain's CDR3 is CASSPPGTGWVEAFF. The DNA for the CDR3 is TGTGCCAGCAGCCCTCCTGGGACAGGGTGGGTAGAAGCTTTCTTT. The chain links TRBV5-4 to TRBJ1-1; 9 nucleotides line up with TRBD1. V gave up 4 bases and J gave up 8 bases; unmatched junction bases: 12. Germline loops: CDR1 SGHNT, CDR2 YYREEE (reference sequence). There are 15 residues in the CDR3.

The table lists this clone with a few counts. V usage is TRBV6-6 and J usage is TRBJ1-1; D gene unclear. Trimming took off 0 bases at V and 1 base at J, with 6 bases between the two ends. The CDR3 contains 14 residues. Germline lookup yields CDR1 MNHNY and CDR2 SVGAGI (reference sequence). CDR3 amino acids: CASSYSGRNTEAFF. The DNA of the CDR3 is TGTGCCAGCAGTTACTCCGGCAGGAACACTGAAGCTTTCTTT.

The genes are TRBV6-1 and TRBJ2-7; TRBD2 is a possible D gene (6 bases). V dropped 1 base and J dropped 5 bases, with 9 bases sitting between them. CDR3 length: 13 residues. The V gene's germline CDR1 is MNHNS and CDR2 SASEGT. For the CDR3, the DNA is TGTGCCAGCAGTGAAGTGTGGGGGGACGAGCAGTACTTC. Translating it yields CASSEVWGDEQYF.

Only a few counts were recorded for this clone. The chain is built from TRBV28 and TRBJ1-2; 7 nucleotides line up with TRBD1. This CDR3 is built from 16 residues. The junction had 11 bases not matched to a gene; V was cut back by 1 base and J by 6 bases. The germline CDR1 and CDR2 sequences are MDHEN and SYDVKM. The CDR3 DNA reads TGTGCCAGCAGTTTATCCGGGTCCGACAGGGTGGATGGCTACACCTTC. This encodes CASSLSGSDRVDGYTF.

This clone was found many times. The rearrangement joins TRBV21-1 to TRBJ2-7; the tabulated D call, TRBD2, remains unverified against the DNA. TRBV21-1 is listed as a pseudogene. The CDR3 is 10 residues long. This chain's CDR3 is CARSCLEQYF. The CDR3 nucleotides read TGTGCCCGCAGTTGTCTCGAGCAGTACTTC.

V and J are TRBV2 and TRBJ1-5; no clear D gene. Germline CDR1 reads SNHLY; CDR2 reads FYNNEI. The CDR3 spans 13 residues. Trimming took 8 bases from V and 0 from J, leaving 8 bases between them. CDR3 loop: CASGPDSNQPQHF. CDR3 DNA: TGTGCCAGCGGACCGGATAGCAATCAGCCCCAGCATTTT.

This clone was observed a handful of times. CDR3 sequence reads: CASRVRGLAGGADTQYF. DNA of the CDR3: TGTGCCAGCAGAGTAAGGGGACTAGCGGGGGGCGCGGATACGCAGTATTTT. The chain uses TRBV28 and TRBJ2-3; 15 bases are a match to TRBD2. The CDR3 runs 17 residues. With 6 bases clipped from V and 6 bases from J, the junction kept 10 bases outside the gene matches. Germline lookup yields CDR1 MDHEN and CDR2 SYDVKM.

This clone was seen just once. The V call is TRBV18, the J call TRBJ1-2, with TRBD1 matching 7 bases. Germline values: CDR1 KGHSH, CDR2 LQKENI. The V segment lost 6 bases and the J segment 0 bases; nucleotides outside the gene matches: 10. The CDR3 has 16 residues. This chain's CDR3 is CASSPTGYQANYGYTF. CDR3 bases: TGTGCCAGCTCTCCGACAGGGTACCAAGCTAACTATGGCTACACCTTC.

This clone was seen a few times. Other DNA sequences in the sample encode the same CDR3. The chain uses TRBV7-3 and TRBJ2-7; weak D call: TRBD2 (7 bases). The germline V and J ends were trimmed by 5 bases and 5 bases, with 10 bases remaining between them. This CDR3 contains 12 residues. Germline V gene data show CDR1 as SGHTA and CDR2 as FQGTGA. The DNA for the CDR3 is TGTGCCAGCAGCCCGGGGGGCCACGAGCAGTACTTC. This codes for CASSPGGHEQYF.

This clone was observed a few times. The chain joins TRBV5-1 to TRBJ1-2, with 7 nucleotides matching TRBD1. This CDR3 spans 14 amino acids. V shed 0 bases, J shed 6 bases, and the junction held 5 bases outside the gene matches. Germline V gene data show CDR1 as SGHRS and CDR2 as YFSETQ. The CDR3 DNA is TGCGCCAGCAGCTTGGCGGCGACAGGGAATGGCTACACCTTC. It encodes CASSLAATGNGYTF. The variable domain in full, with the rest retrieved from reference TRBV5-1 and TRBJ1-2, is KAGVTQTPRYLIKTRGQQVTLSCSPISGHRSVSWYQQTPGQGLQFLFEYFSETQRNKGNFPGRFSGRQFSNSRSEMNVSTLELGDSALYLCASSLAATGNGYTFGSGTRLTVV.

This sequence joins TRBV27 and TRBJ2-1; 8 bases line up with TRBD1. V shed 5 bases, J shed 1 base, and the junction held 7 bases outside the gene matches. This CDR3 spans 16 amino acids. Germline V gene data show CDR1 as MNHEY and CDR2 as SMNVEV (reference sequence). The CDR3 loop reads CASSLDRGWSYNEQFF. The CDR3 DNA reads as TGTGCCAGCAGTCTAGACAGGGGCTGGTCCTACAATGAGCAGTTCTTC.

The chain has TRBV19 and TRBJ2-1; 8 positions agree with TRBD1. CDR3 size: 16 residues. Germline values: CDR1 LNHDA, CDR2 SQIVND (reference sequence). After removal of 4 bases from V and 2 bases from J, the junction contained 7 bases not matched to a gene. For the CDR3, the DNA is TGTGCCAGTAGTAAAACTCCAGGGGGCGCCTACAATGAGCAGTTCTTC. Translation gives CASSKTPGGAYNEQFF.

The chain joins TRBV7-2 to TRBJ1-2; 10 bases fit TRBD1. Germline CDR1 reads SGHTA; CDR2 reads FQGNSA. V shed 5 bases and J 7 bases; nucleotides not matched to a gene: 10. The length of the CDR3 is 15 residues. CDR3 amino acids: CASSAIDRGLFGYTF. The CDR3 region has the DNA TGTGCCAGCAGCGCGATTGACAGGGGGCTTTTTGGCTACACCTTC.

This clone was found a few times. Written as DNA, the CDR3 is TGCGCCAGCAGCGGGACTGATACCTACAATGAGCAGTTCTTC. Translating it yields CASSGTDTYNEQFF. The chain uses TRBV4-1 and TRBJ2-1, with TRBD2 as a possible D gene (6 bases). V shed 5 bases and J shed 2 bases, with 10 bases lying between them. The CDR3 contains 14 residues. Germline CDR1 reads MGHRA; CDR2 reads YSYEKL.

V is TRBV18 and J is TRBJ1-5; 11 bases line up with TRBD1. Germline V CDR1 and CDR2: KGHSH, LQKENI. J was trimmed by 7 bases and V by 4 bases; bases with no gene match: 6. The CDR3 length is 15 residues. The CDR3 nucleotides read TGTGCCAGCTCACTGGCTAGGGACAGGGGGCAGCCCCAGCATTTT. It yields the protein CASSLARDRGQPQHF. Full variable domain (outside the CDR3, taken from reference TRBV18 and TRBJ1-5): NAGVMQNPRHLVRRRGQEARLRCSPMKGHSHVYWYRQLPEEGLKFMVYLQKENIIDESGMPKERFSAEFPKEGPSILRIQQVVRGDSAAYFCASSLARDRGQPQHFGDGTRLSIL.

This clone was seen more than once but under ten times. This chain links TRBV4-3 with TRBJ2-2, with 7 bases identical to TRBD1. V shed 2 bases and J 1 base; nucleotides not matched to a gene: 1. CDR1 is LGHNA, CDR2 YSLEER, per germline. The CDR3 loop spans 15 amino acids. The CDR3 region is CASSQWTGNTGELFF. CDR3 in DNA: TGCGCCAGCAGCCAATGGACAGGGAACACCGGGGAGCTGTTTTTT.

This clone occurred a few times. CDR3 protein: CASRAEGYEQYF. The CDR3 nucleotides are TGTGCCAGCAGGGCTGAGGGGTACGAGCAGTACTTC. The chain joins TRBV5-4 to TRBJ2-5; D may match TRBD1 or TRBD2 (5 bases each). TRBJ2-7 matches the DNA end more closely, so the J call is doubtful. CDR1 SGHNT and CDR2 YYREEE come from the germline V gene (reference sequence). The CDR3 covers 12 residues.

This chain connects TRBV13 to TRBJ2-1; D could derive from TRBD1 or TRBD2 (6 bases each). Deletions cut 8 bases from V and 7 bases from J, with 21 bases between. The CDR3 extends over 15 amino acids. In germline, CDR1 is PRHDT, CDR2 FYEKMQ (reference sequence). Here the CDR3 reads CASEGPRGLENEQFF. CDR3 sequence (DNA): TGTGCCAGCGAAGGCCCCCGGGGGCTTGAAAATGAGCAGTTCTTC.